Below, 27 T cell receptor beta chains from the same sample are listed, as sequenced in a study of immune evolution from preneoplasia to lung adenocarcinoma. This table comes from immunoSEQ multiplex PCR, and its TCRdb copy is limited to in-frame clones, with some not included. The sample holds some 3,900 clones, around four fifths seen once. Sequences were obtained from FFPE minimally invasive lung adenocarcinoma tissue. Every receptor here comes from a person between 70 and 80 years old with lung adenocarcinoma.

The rearrangement joins TRBV7-9 to TRBJ1-5; D might be TRBD1 (5 bases). CDR3 length: 13 residues. V lost 5 bases to trimming and J lost 5 bases, with 10 bases between them. The germline V gene has CDR1 SEHNR and CDR2 FQNEAQ (reference sequence). DNA for the CDR3: TGTGCCAGCAGCCCGGGGCCCGATCAGCCCCAGCATTTT. Protein product: CASSPGPDQPQHF.

This clone was picked up a small number of times. V gene TRBV6-6 combines with J gene TRBJ1-1; D call uncertain. The germline gives CDR1 MNHNY, CDR2 SVGAGI (reference sequence). The CDR3 is made up of 13 amino acids. The V and J ends lost 2 bases and 3 bases respectively, with 7 bases between them. The CDR3 is CASSYQFDTEAFF. The CDR3 nucleotides read TGTGCCAGCAGTTACCAGTTTGACACTGAAGCTTTCTTT.

This clone has only a few counts. The chain employs TRBV6-6 and TRBJ1-6; 8 bases map to TRBD1. The CDR3 runs to 15 residues. V shed 5 bases and J 5 bases; nucleotides not matched to a gene: 5. CDR1 MNHNY and CDR2 SVGAGI come from the germline V gene (reference sequence). The CDR3, as DNA: TGTGCCAGCAGTAGCGGACAGGGAGATAATTCACCCCTCCACTTT. Translating it yields CASSSGQGDNSPLHF.

The V gene is TRBV19, the J gene TRBJ1-5; perhaps TRBD1 as D (6 bases). Germline V lookup: CDR1 LNHDA, CDR2 SQIVND (reference sequence). V gave up 2 bases and J gave up 3 bases, with 11 bases separating them. The CDR3 extends over 15 amino acids. The DNA for the CDR3 is TGTGCCAGTAGTATAACAACAGGGTTCAATCAGCCCCAGCATTTT. This codes for CASSITTGFNQPQHF.

Sample share makes this clone large. The gene calls are TRBV6-5 and TRBJ2-7, with D possibly called TRBD1 or TRBD2 (5 bases each). CDR3 length: 13 amino acids. Germline loops: CDR1 MNHEY, CDR2 SVGAGI. Trimming removed 5 bases at V and 4 bases at J, with 12 bases between. CDR3 in amino acids: CASSPGKGYEQYF. The CDR3 bases are TGTGCCAGCAGTCCCGGGAAGGGGTACGAGCAGTACTTC.

The CDR3 protein is CASRRTLTNTGELFF. CDR3 nucleotides: TGTGCCAGCAGGCGGACGTTGACGAACACCGGGGAGCTGTTTTTT. The rearrangement links TRBV28 to TRBJ2-2; D unresolved. CDR1 and CDR2 from the germline V gene are MDHEN and SYDVKM. V gave up 6 bases and J gave up 0 bases, with 11 bases separating them. This CDR3 is built from 15 residues.

The chain uses TRBV29-1 and TRBJ2-3; 8 bases fit TRBD2. The V gene's germline CDR1 is SQVTM and CDR2 ANQGSEA. The trim removed 6 bases at V and 6 bases at J, leaving 11 bases unmatched. The CDR3 is 14 residues long. CDR3 in DNA: TGCAGCGTGGGAGGTTTAGCGGGAATGGATACGCAGTATTTT. Its translation: CSVGGLAGMDTQYF.

The V and J genes are TRBV28 and TRBJ1-5; 7 bases are shared with TRBD1. V shed 3 bases, J shed 2 bases, and the junction held 13 bases outside the gene matches. The CDR3 totals 18 residues. Germline lookup yields CDR1 MDHEN and CDR2 SYDVKM. The CDR3 DNA follows: TGTGCCAGCAGTTTGCCGGGACAGATCCCGCGAGGCAATCAGCCCCAGCATTTT. Its translation: CASSLPGQIPRGNQPQHF.

The rearrangement uses TRBV14 and TRBJ1-2; D may be TRBD1 (6 bases). This CDR3 contains 13 residues. Looked up from germline, CDR1 is SGHDN and CDR2 is FVKESK. The germline V and J ends were trimmed by 4 bases and 5 bases, with 11 bases remaining between them. In DNA form, the CDR3 reads TGTGCCAGCAGCCGAAACAGGGATTATGGCTACACCTTC. Its translation: CASSRNRDYGYTF. Full variable domain (remainder filled in from reference TRBV14 and TRBJ1-2): EAGVTQFPSHSVIEKGQTVTLRCDPISGHDNLYWYRRVMGKEIKFLLHFVKESKQDESGMPNNRFLAERTGGTYSTLKVQPAELEDSGVYFCASSRNRDYGYTFGSGTRLTVV.

This clone was recorded a few times. The chain joins TRBV6-6 to TRBJ1-2; 10 bases line up with TRBD1. CDR3 size: 12 residues. Trimming removed 11 bases from V and 3 bases from J; junction bases left unmatched: 3. CDR1 MNHNY and CDR2 SVGAGI come from the germline V gene (reference sequence). CDR3 region: CAGGQGDYGYTF. CDR3 coding DNA: TGTGCCGGAGGACAGGGGGACTATGGCTACACCTTC.

This chain uses TRBV5-1 with TRBJ1-2; TRBD1 agrees at 10 bases. J was trimmed by 8 bases and V by 3 bases; bases with no gene match: 7. From germline, CDR1 is SGHRS and CDR2 YFSETQ. CDR3 length: 14 amino acids. As DNA, the CDR3 is TGCGCCAGCAGCTCGACCGGGACAGGGGACGGCTACACCTTC. Its protein is CASSSTGTGDGYTF. Drawing the rest from reference TRBV5-1 and TRBJ1-2, the complete variable domain is KAGVTQTPRYLIKTRGQQVTLSCSPISGHRSVSWYQQTPGQGLQFLFEYFSETQRNKGNFPGRFSGRQFSNSRSEMNVSTLELGDSALYLCASSSTGTGDGYTFGSGTRLTVV.

The chain has TRBV11-3 and TRBJ2-5; D is perhaps TRBD2 (6 bases). The V and J ends lost 2 bases and 3 bases respectively, with 7 bases between them. Germline-derived CDR1 and CDR2 are SGHNT and YENEEA. The CDR3 sequence is 13 residues long. Here the CDR3 reads CASSLSSEETQYF. As DNA, the CDR3 is TGTGCCAGCAGCTTATCTAGCGAAGAGACCCAGTACTTC.

V is TRBV5-1 and J is TRBJ2-5; D ambiguous. The CDR3 runs 12 residues. Trimming took off 1 base at V and 5 bases at J, with 6 bases between the two ends. Germline V gene lookup returns CDR1 SGHRS and CDR2 YFSETQ. CDR3 sequence (DNA): TGCGCCAGCAGCTTGTCACTGGAGACCCAGTACTTC. This codes for CASSLSLETQYF. The full variable domain, in which reference TRBV5-1 and TRBJ2-5 provide the parts outside the CDR3, is KAGVTQTPRYLIKTRGQQVTLSCSPISGHRSVSWYQQTPGQGLQFLFEYFSETQRNKGNFPGRFSGRQFSNSRSEMNVSTLELGDSALYLCASSLSLETQYFGPGTRLLVL.

The chain carries TRBV2 and TRBJ1-3; D call uncertain. With 2 bases removed from V and 2 bases from J, the gap between germline ends came to 10 bases. This CDR3 contains 15 residues. Germline V gene sequence: CDR1 SNHLY, CDR2 FYNNEI. The CDR3 loop reads CASSEYRSAGNTIYF. The CDR3 DNA reads as TGTGCCAGCAGTGAATATCGCAGCGCTGGAAACACCATATATTTT.

The chain uses TRBV19 and TRBJ2-4, with D possibly TRBD2 on 6 matching bases. The CDR3 length is 13 residues. CDR1 is LNHDA, CDR2 SQIVND, per germline (reference sequence). Trimming left V 11 bases short and J 1 base short, with 12 bases between. For the CDR3, the DNA is TGTGCCTCCCTAGGAGGGGCCAAAAACATTCAGTACTTC. The encoded protein is CASLGGAKNIQYF.

This sequence joins TRBV9 and TRBJ1-1; 8 positions agree with TRBD1. V shed 3 bases and J 10 bases; nucleotides not matched to a gene: 5. CDR1 SGDLS and CDR2 YYNGEE come from the germline V gene. The CDR3 spans 12 residues. The CDR3 sequence is CASSATGGLAFF. CDR3 coding DNA: TGTGCCAGCAGCGCTACAGGGGGTCTAGCTTTCTTT.

The rearrangement joins TRBV15 to TRBJ1-5; no clear D. V shed 1 base and J shed 5 bases, with 9 bases lying between them. CDR3 length equals 14 residues. Germline CDR1 is LNHNV and CDR2 is YYDKDF (reference sequence). The CDR3 DNA sequence: TGTGCCACCAGCAGAGGTGACGGGGATCAGCCCCAGCATTTT. Its translation is CATSRGDGDQPQHF.

This clone appeared a few times. The chain employs TRBV5-4 and TRBJ2-5; a possible D gene is TRBD1 (5 bases). CDR1 is SGHNT, CDR2 YYREEE, per germline (reference sequence). The CDR3 has 14 residues. Trimming removed 3 bases at V and 4 bases at J, with 13 bases between. This CDR3 is CASSSSTGPETQYF. CDR3 sequence (DNA): TGTGCCAGCAGCTCCTCTACAGGTCCAGAGACCCAGTACTTC.

CDR3 nucleotides: TGCGCCAGCAGTGACGGGTTCGAGCAGTACTTC. Its translation: CASSDGFEQYF. The rearrangement uses TRBV10-1 and TRBJ2-7, with D unclear. The CDR3 is 11 residues long. Germline CDR1 reads WNHNN; CDR2 reads SYGVQD (reference sequence). V lost 3 bases and J 6 bases, leaving 6 bases between the germline ends.

The chain carries TRBV6-1 and TRBJ2-3, with D perhaps matching TRBD2 (5 bases). Looked up from germline, CDR1 is MNHNS and CDR2 is SASEGT. V lost 3 bases and J lost 1, with 17 bases in between. The CDR3 is 17 amino acids. The CDR3 sequence is CASSEAARAAGTDTQYF. For the CDR3, the DNA is TGTGCCAGCAGTGAGGCGGCGCGAGCGGCTGGCACAGATACGCAGTATTTT.

This rearrangement joins TRBV6-5 to TRBJ2-5, with D unresolved. This CDR3 has 12 residues. V was shortened by 6 bases and J by 5 bases, with 10 bases between the two germline ends. Germline V gene sequence: CDR1 MNHEY, CDR2 SVGAGI. The CDR3 nucleotides are TGTGCCAGCAGCCACCTCAGGGAGACCCAGTACTTC. Protein product: CASSHLRETQYF.

In DNA, the CDR3 is TGTGCCAGCAGCCCCCAAGCAGGGGGCGGTCAGCCCCAGCATTTT. It translates to CASSPQAGGGQPQHF. The rearrangement uses TRBV7-9 and TRBJ1-5, with 8 bases that match TRBD1. The CDR3 spans 15 residues. J was trimmed by 6 bases and V by 5 bases; bases with no gene match: 9. Germline V gene lookup returns CDR1 SEHNR and CDR2 FQNEAQ (reference sequence).

The chain has TRBV7-3 and TRBJ2-1; D is unresolved. V lost 3 bases and J 9 bases, leaving 9 bases between the germline ends. The CDR3 is 12 residues long. Germline V CDR1 and CDR2: SGHTA, FQGTGA. DNA of the CDR3: TGTGCCAGCAGCTTCGTCGAAGGTGAGCAGTTCTTC. Translated, it gives CASSFVEGEQFF.

This clone was observed a single time. The rearrangement uses TRBV7-9 and TRBJ1-3; D is ambiguous. The CDR3 spans 14 residues. Trimming stripped 5 bases from V and 2 bases from J, with 10 bases between. Germline CDR1 is SEHNR and CDR2 is FQNEAQ (reference sequence). In nucleotides, the CDR3 is TGTGCCAGCAGCCCGAATTCGGCTGGAAACACCATATATTTT. Its translation: CASSPNSAGNTIYF.

The sample holds a few counts of this clone. The chain joins TRBV6-5 to TRBJ1-2; D is perhaps TRBD1 (6 bases). The V gene's germline CDR1 is MNHEY and CDR2 SVGAGI. Trimming removed 5 bases at V and 5 bases at J, with 15 bases between. This CDR3 is 14 amino acids long. The CDR3 reads CASSPPGARYGYTF. Here the CDR3 DNA reads TGTGCCAGCAGTCCTCCAGGGGCTCGGTATGGCTACACCTTC.

Only one count was recorded for this clone. This rearrangement joins TRBV11-3 to TRBJ2-7; 16 bases match TRBD2. Germline CDR1 is SGHNT and CDR2 is YENEEA. Germline trimming cut 5 bases from V and 3 bases from J; bases unmatched to any gene: 4. CDR3 length equals 16 residues. In nucleotides, the CDR3 is TGTGCCAGCAGCCCGGGACTAGCGGGAGGGCTCTACGAGCAGTACTTC. Amino acid sequence: CASSPGLAGGLYEQYF.

The chain carries TRBV7-9 and TRBJ2-4; TRBD1 aligns across 7 bases. Germline CDR1 is SEHNR and CDR2 is FQNEAQ (reference sequence). The CDR3 totals 15 residues. Trimming removed 5 bases from V and 5 bases from J; junction bases left unmatched: 9. The CDR3 sequence is CASSPWGQSQNIQYF. CDR3 nucleotides: TGTGCCAGCAGCCCGTGGGGACAGTCACAAAACATTCAGTACTTC. Together with reference TRBV7-9 and TRBJ2-4, the CDR3 gives the full variable domain: DTGVSQNPRHKITKRGQNVTFRCDPISEHNRLYWYRQTLGQGPEFLTYFQNEAQLEKSRLLSDRFSAERPKGSFSTLEIQRTEQGDSAMYLCASSPWGQSQNIQYFGAGTRLSVL.